Reported below is one TCR beta chain. Antigen specificity is unknown. This entry is derived from a study of Graves' ophthalmopathy and Graves' hyperthyroidism. Study-wide findings and caveats: Blood also carried most expanded thyroid clonotypes exceeding 0.001 frequency.

Amplified material comprised TCR beta CDR3 regions derived from RNA transcripts. An initial RT-PCR round employing HTBI primers preceded a second-round multiplex PCR. From the multiplex PCR reads, TCRdb called clonotypes with MiXCR, one entry per CDR3 protein. This table has over a million distinct CDR3 sequences, about 36% appearing once. The CDR3 totals 16 residues. The V segment lost 8 bases and the J segment 4 bases; nucleotides outside the gene matches: 11. Among the hyperthyroidism patients, all were newly diagnosed, aged 18 to 65, with under 2 months' duration. The source of this sequence is an adult man with Graves' hyperthyroidism. The material sequenced was peripheral blood or thyroid tissue (not recorded which). V is TRBV12-3 or TRBV12-4 and J is TRBJ1-5, with 10 bases aligning to TRBD1. Here the CDR3 DNA reads TGTGCCAGCCTAGCGGCGGGACAGGGGAGTAATCAGCCCCAGCATTTT. Encoded protein: CASLAAGQGSNQPQHF.